This T cell receptor beta chain was recovered during a study of graft-versus-host responses after intestinal transplantation. Study at large: Recipients across the board were started on anti-thymocyte globulin induction, then kept on tacrolimus and steroids for around three years.

Libraries were prepared by immunoSEQ multiplex PCR; TCRdb keeps only in-frame clonotypes and omits some of them. Among approximately 130,000 clones listed, 85% to 95% were seen once. Germline assignment: CDR1 LNHDA and CDR2 SQIVND (reference sequence). Trimming left V 1 base short and J 8 bases short, with 14 bases between. The CDR3 is 14 amino acids. Whole-study findings and limits: Present in recipient marrow, GvH clones included some that appeared first in ileum or blood.

To note about this clone: The target antigen is unknown.

The TCR comes from a human donor who received an intestinal transplant. V and J are TRBV19 and TRBJ1-2; D is possibly TRBD1 (6 bases). Material: unstimulated CD4+ T cells sorted from spleen or lymph node cells, obtained before intestinal transplant. In DNA, the CDR3 is TGTGCCAGTAGTATAGGGGGGGGCGGACAGGGCTACACCTTC. The encoded protein is CASSIGGGGQGYTF. Drawing the rest from reference TRBV19 and TRBJ1-2, the complete variable domain is DGGITQSPKYLFRKEGQNVTLSCEQNLNHDAMYWYRQDPGQGLRLIYYSQIVNDFQKGDIAEGYSVSREKKESFPLTVTSAQKNPTAFYLCASSIGGGGQGYTFGSGTRLTVV.